One sample yielded the 20 T cell receptor beta chains listed below, sequenced in a study of blood T cell repertoires in COVID-19. Assay used: immunoSEQ multiplex PCR; TCRdb lists only in-frame clones, some missing. The sample lists over 200,000 clones, about 84% seen once, with about 8% in the top ten. The sequenced material came from peripheral blood. These receptors were taken from a woman of 80 years or more with acute or convalescent COVID-19.

The chain combines TRBV6-1 with TRBJ1-6; D uncertain. The CDR3 is 17 residues long. The germline V gene has CDR1 MNHNS and CDR2 SASEGT. Trimming removed 0 bases from V and 11 bases from J, with 20 bases in between. The CDR3 nucleotides are TGTGCCAGCAGTGAAGCCCTTTTGAAGACCAGCGGAACACCCCTCCACTTT. Translating gives CASSEALLKTSGTPLHF.

This clone was observed a single time. This rearrangement joins TRBV6-1 to TRBJ1-2; 7 bases match TRBD1. V gave up 1 base and J gave up 5 bases; unmatched junction bases: 7. The CDR3 contains 15 residues. Germline CDR1 is MNHNS and CDR2 is SASEGT. The CDR3 loop reads CASSEGGGGRYGYTF. DNA of the CDR3: TGTGCCAGCAGTGAAGGAGGAGGGGGCCGTTATGGCTACACCTTC.

The chain is built from TRBV6-6 and TRBJ2-3; 8 bases line up with TRBD2. Germline V gene sequence: CDR1 MNHNY, CDR2 SVGAGI (reference sequence). V lost 7 bases to trimming and J lost 0 bases; unmatched junction nucleotides: 9. The CDR3 contains 16 residues. CDR3 in amino acids: CASTRLASGSTDTQYF. CDR3 in DNA: TGTGCCAGCACTCGACTCGCTAGCGGGAGCACAGATACGCAGTATTTT.

This sequence joins TRBV6-2 or TRBV6-3 and TRBJ1-5; D ambiguous. V dropped 5 bases and J dropped 3 bases, with 14 bases sitting between them. Germline V gives CDR1 MNHEY, CDR2 SVGEGT. The CDR3 consists of 15 residues. CDR3 in amino acids: CASSLTSGSNQPQHF. Here the CDR3 DNA reads TGTGCCAGCAGTCTTACCTCGGGGTCCAATCAGCCCCAGCATTTT.

The chain recombines TRBV18 with TRBJ1-2; maybe TRBD1 (5 bases). The germline V gene has CDR1 KGHSH and CDR2 LQKENI. V lost 3 bases and J 0 bases, leaving 11 bases between the germline ends. The CDR3 has 15 amino acids. CDR3 loop: CASSPGQPANYGYTF. The CDR3 nucleotides are TGTGCCAGCTCACCCGGACAACCAGCTAACTATGGCTACACCTTC.

The CDR3 region is CASSETGRSTDTQYF. The CDR3 nucleotides are TGCGCCAGCAGTGAGACGGGAAGGAGCACAGATACGCAGTATTTT. The V and J genes are TRBV10-2 and TRBJ2-3, with D perhaps matching TRBD2 (5 bases). The germline V and J ends were trimmed by 2 bases and 0 bases, with 9 bases remaining between them. The germline V gene encodes CDR1 WSHSY and CDR2 SAAADI. The CDR3 extends over 15 amino acids.

The chain uses TRBV7-8 and TRBJ2-3; 8 nucleotides agree with TRBD2. This CDR3 spans 15 amino acids. Trimming removed 6 bases from V and 2 bases from J; junction bases left unmatched: 7. Germline V gene data show CDR1 as SGHVS and CDR2 as FQNEAQ. CDR3 loop: CASSHWREDTDTQYF. The CDR3 nucleotides read TGTGCCAGCAGTCACTGGCGGGAGGACACAGATACGCAGTATTTT. The complete variable domain, with remaining parts taken from reference TRBV7-8 and TRBJ2-3, reads GAGVSQSPRYKVAKRGQDVALRCDPISGHVSLFWYQQALGQGPEFLTYFQNEAQLDKSGLPSDRFFAERPEGSVSTLKIQRTQQEDSAVYLCASSHWREDTDTQYFGPGTRLTVL.

J is TRBJ2-7 and V is TRBV21-1; the table's D call, TRBD1, has no DNA check behind it. TRBV21-1 is a pseudogene locus. This CDR3 is 19 amino acids long. The CDR3 loop reads CASSKGGTGSFLGIYEQYF. Written as DNA, the CDR3 is TGTGCCAGCAGCAAAGGGGGGACAGGGTCTTTTCTTGGTATCTACGAGCAGTACTTC.

This rearrangement joins TRBV4-1 to TRBJ2-2, with 10 bases lining up with TRBD2. CDR3 length: 16 amino acids. In germline, CDR1 is MGHRA, CDR2 YSYEKL. V gave up 0 bases and J gave up 3 bases; unmatched junction bases: 1. The CDR3 DNA reads as TGCGCCAGCAGCCAAGAAGGGACTAGCGACACCGGGGAGCTGTTTTTT. Protein sequence: CASSQEGTSDTGELFF.

This clone was recorded a few times. This chain's CDR3 is CASSARPRQGAEKNTGELFF. CDR3 nucleotides: TGTGCCAGCAGCGCGCGGCCGAGACAGGGGGCCGAAAAGAACACCGGGGAGCTGTTTTTT. The chain joins TRBV9 to TRBJ2-2; 10 bases map to TRBD1. Germline V gene lookup returns CDR1 SGDLS and CDR2 YYNGEE. The CDR3 runs 20 residues. The trim removed 3 bases at V and 1 base at J, leaving 15 bases unmatched.

The V and J genes are TRBV14 and TRBJ1-2; no firm D call. CDR1 and CDR2 from the germline V gene are SGHDN and FVKESK. CDR3 size: 14 residues. Trimming took 0 bases from V and 7 from J, leaving 12 bases between them. CDR3 nucleotide sequence: TGTGCCAGCAGCCAAGACCGGCGAGGAAGTGGCTACACCTTC. This sequence encodes CASSQDRRGSGYTF.

The J gene is TRBJ1-6, the V gene TRBV7-2; 8 bases map to TRBD1. The CDR3 sequence is 15 residues long. The V gene's germline CDR1 is SGHTA and CDR2 FQGNSA. Germline trimming cut 5 bases from V and 9 bases from J; bases unmatched to any gene: 9. This CDR3 is CASSLQDRVTSPLHF. Written as DNA, the CDR3 is TGTGCCAGCAGCCTACAGGACAGGGTAACTTCACCCCTCCACTTT.

The J gene is TRBJ2-7, the V gene TRBV27, with TRBD1 matching 10 bases. J was trimmed by 2 bases and V by 0 bases; bases with no gene match: 4. The CDR3 totals 16 residues. The germline V gene encodes CDR1 MNHEY and CDR2 SMNVEV (reference sequence). CDR3 nucleotides: TGTGCCAGCAGTTTATCGTGGGGGACAGGGGCCTACGAGCAGTACTTC. Its translation: CASSLSWGTGAYEQYF.

In nucleotides, the CDR3 is TGTGCCAGCAGGAGACAGGGCCTACCAACTGAAGCTTTCTTT. It encodes CASRRQGLPTEAFF. This rearrangement joins TRBV25-1 to TRBJ1-1, with 7 bases matching TRBD1. CDR1 and CDR2 (germline): MGHDK, SYGVNS. Trimming took 6 bases from V and 5 from J; bases not matched to a gene: 9. This CDR3 contains 14 residues.

The V call is TRBV25-1, the J call TRBJ2-6, with D unclear. The CDR3 spans 17 residues. Trimming shortened V by 1 base and J by 0 bases, and 10 bases separated the two germline ends. In germline, CDR1 is MGHDK, CDR2 SYGVNS. The CDR3 sequence is CASSESAGASGANVLTF. Written as DNA, the CDR3 is TGTGCCAGCAGTGAATCGGCAGGCGCCTCTGGGGCCAACGTCCTGACTTTC.

The rearrangement joins TRBV6-5 to TRBJ2-3; TRBD2 matches at 10 bases. The CDR3 length is 15 residues. Germline V gene lookup returns CDR1 MNHEY and CDR2 SVGAGI. Trimming took 5 bases from V and 4 from J; bases not matched to a gene: 6. CDR3 sequence: CASSPGGTSADTQYF. CDR3 nucleotide sequence: TGTGCCAGCAGTCCAGGGGGGACTAGCGCAGATACGCAGTATTTT.

The rearrangement uses TRBV19 and TRBJ2-2; 7 bases are a match to TRBD1. The CDR3 has 15 amino acids. The V gene's germline CDR1 is LNHDA and CDR2 SQIVND (reference sequence). The ends lost 2 bases at V and 5 bases at J; junction bases unmatched: 5. CDR3 coding DNA: TGTGCCAGTAGTATATCAGGGGGACAGACCGGGGAGCTGTTTTTT. It translates to CASSISGGQTGELFF.

This chain links TRBV18 with TRBJ1-1, with D perhaps matching TRBD1 (6 bases). This CDR3 is built from 14 residues. Trimming cost V 0 bases and J 3 bases, with 8 bases left between them. Germline CDR1 KGHSH, CDR2 LQKENI. CDR3 protein: CASSPPDSYTEAFF. The CDR3, as DNA: TGTGCCAGCTCACCACCGGACAGCTACACTGAAGCTTTCTTT.

V and J are TRBV11-3 and TRBJ1-2; D is perhaps TRBD1 (6 bases). V gave up 5 bases and J gave up 2 bases, with 24 bases separating them. Looked up from germline, CDR1 is SGHNT and CDR2 is YENEEA. This CDR3 is 18 amino acids long. The CDR3 here is CASSPIVFCRGRNYGYTF. DNA of the CDR3: TGTGCCAGCAGCCCTATTGTTTTTTGCAGGGGACGGAACTATGGCTACACCTTC.

There are many counts of this clone. This rearrangement joins TRBV19 to TRBJ2-1; 10 nucleotides line up with TRBD1. The CDR3 length is 15 residues. J was trimmed by 2 bases and V by 7 bases; bases with no gene match: 5. Germline V gene data show CDR1 as LNHDA and CDR2 as SQIVND (reference sequence). This CDR3 reads CASIAGTGAYNEQFF. The CDR3 DNA sequence: TGTGCCAGTATCGCCGGGACAGGGGCCTACAATGAGCAGTTCTTC. Together with reference TRBV19 and TRBJ2-1, the CDR3 gives the full variable domain: DGGITQSPKYLFRKEGQNVTLSCEQNLNHDAMYWYRQDPGQGLRLIYYSQIVNDFQKGDIAEGYSVSREKKESFPLTVTSAQKNPTAFYLCASIAGTGAYNEQFFGPGTRLTVL.